Listed below are T cell receptor beta chains from one sample, sequenced in a study of cytomegalovirus exposure and HLA in healthy donors. Only in-frame clones appear in the TCRdb table, and some are missing; sequencing was by immunoSEQ multiplex PCR. The sample carries roughly 130,000 clones, more than 70% recorded once. Input material: PBMCs. Source of these receptors: a male donor in good health and CMV-seropositive. Both conserved end residues are part of each CDR3. D genes are given only for firm matches. Only part of the rows carry a size: once, few, many, or a class if the clone is expanded.

size: few
V: TRBV6-1
D: .
J: TRBJ1-1
DNA: TGTGCCAGCATAGTAAAGAACACTGAAGCTTTCTTT
CDR3: CASIVKNTEAFF

size: .
V: TRBV7-2
D: TRBD1
J: TRBJ1-1
DNA: TGTGCCAGCAGCTCAGGGGGCGGCAACACTGAAGCTTTCTTT
CDR3: CASSSGGGNTEAFF

size: .
V: TRBV19
D: TRBD2
J: TRBJ2-5
DNA: TGTGCCAGTAGTATCGCCCGACTAGCGGGAGAGGGGGAGACCCAGTACTTC
CDR3: CASSIARLAGEGETQYF

size: once
V: TRBV14
D: .
J: TRBJ1-2
DNA: TGTGCCAGCAGCCAAGAGGTAACAGGGAAGAACTATGGCTACACCTTC
CDR3: CASSQEVTGKNYGYTF

size: once
V: TRBV4-2
D: .
J: TRBJ2-3
DNA: TGTGCCAGCAGCCAAGATAAGCTCAACCCCCTGGATACGCAGTATTTT
CDR3: CASSQDKLNPLDTQYF

size: .
V: TRBV27
D: .
J: TRBJ2-3
DNA: TGTGCCAGCAGTTTATCCGCGGCCACAGATACGCAGTATTTT
CDR3: CASSLSAATDTQYF

size: .
V: TRBV20-1
D: .
J: TRBJ2-1
DNA: TGCAGTGCTAGAGGCTATAATGAGCAGTTCTTC
CDR3: CSARGYNEQFF

size: .
V: TRBV27
D: TRBD2
J: TRBJ2-7
DNA: TGTGCCAGCAGTCCGATCGCGGGGGGCGCCTCCTACGAGCAGTACTTC
CDR3: CASSPIAGGASYEQYF

size: .
V: TRBV18
D: TRBD2
J: TRBJ2-7
DNA: TGTGCCAGCTCCGGACTAGCGGACTCCTACGAGCAGTACTTC
CDR3: CASSGLADSYEQYF

size: .
V: TRBV6-4
D: .
J: TRBJ1-2
DNA: TGTGCCAGCAGTGACTCGGAGGGTGGCTATGGCTACACCTTC
CDR3: CASSDSEGGYGYTF

size: .
V: TRBV14
D: .
J: TRBJ1-3
DNA: TGTGCCAGCAGCCAAGACAGTTCTGGAAACACCATATATTTT
CDR3: CASSQDSSGNTIYF

size: .
V: TRBV5-1
D: .
J: TRBJ1-2
DNA: TGCGCCAGCAGCCCCAGTATCTATGGCTACACCTTC
CDR3: CASSPSIYGYTF

size: .
V: TRBV5-1
D: TRBD2
J: TRBJ2-7
DNA: TGCGCCAGCAGCCCTCTAGCGGGGGAGCCCTACGAGCAGTACTTC
CDR3: CASSPLAGEPYEQYF

size: .
V: TRBV7-9
D: .
J: TRBJ1-2
DNA: TGTGCCAGCAGCCCGTGGGTGAACAGGGCTACTCCAAACTATGGCTACACCTTC
CDR3: CASSPWVNRATPNYGYTF

size: few
V: TRBV6-1
D: .
J: TRBJ2-3
DNA: TGTTCTTACGGCGGGGAGCAGGTAGATACGCAGTATTTT
CDR3: CSYGGEQVDTQYF

size: .
V: TRBV7-9
D: TRBD1
J: TRBJ2-1
DNA: TGTGCCAGCAGCTTACCGGAAGGGACAGGGGTAAAATACAATGAGCAGTTCTTC
CDR3: CASSLPEGTGVKYNEQFF

size: .
V: TRBV27
D: TRBD2
J: TRBJ2-1
DNA: TGTGCCAGCAGTACCTTGGGACTAGTAAACGATGAGCAGTTCTTC
CDR3: CASSTLGLVNDEQFF

size: .
V: TRBV7-2
D: .
J: TRBJ2-1
DNA: TGTGCCAGCAGCTTAGAGCTAGCCTATGAGCAGTTCTTC
CDR3: CASSLELAYEQFF

size: .
V: TRBV5-1
D: .
J: TRBJ2-1
DNA: TGCGCCAGCAGCCCCCTGGAGGGGGCCTCCTACAATGAGCAGTTCTTC
CDR3: CASSPLEGASYNEQFF

size: once
V: TRBV28
D: TRBD1
J: TRBJ1-5
DNA: TGTGCCAGCACGACCGGGACAGGGGGCGCGCAGCCCCAGCATTTT
CDR3: CASTTGTGGAQPQHF

size: .
V: TRBV19
D: .
J: TRBJ1-5
DNA: TGTGCCAGTAGTCCATACGAGAGAAATCAGCCCCAGCATTTT
CDR3: CASSPYERNQPQHF

size: .
V: TRBV7-2
D: .
J: TRBJ2-7
DNA: TGTGCCAGCAGCCTAACCTACGAGCAGTACTTC
CDR3: CASSLTYEQYF

size: .
V: TRBV27
D: TRBD2
J: TRBJ2-7
DNA: TGTGCCACAGGGCCCACTAGCGGTGCATGGAGGGAGCAGTACTTC
CDR3: CATGPTSGAWREQYF

size: .
V: TRBV7-6
D: .
J: TRBJ1-5
DNA: TGTGCCAGCAGCTTAGGGGCCTTCAATCAGCCCCAGCATTTT
CDR3: CASSLGAFNQPQHF

size: few
V: TRBV6-1
D: .
J: TRBJ1-1
DNA: TGTGCCAGCAGTGTAGGGGGCACTGAAGCTTTCTTT
CDR3: CASSVGGTEAFF

size: .
V: TRBV6-1
D: TRBD2
J: TRBJ2-3
DNA: TGTGCCAGCAGTGATAACGCGGGAGGGCGAGATACGCAGTATTTT
CDR3: CASSDNAGGRDTQYF

size: .
V: TRBV2
D: .
J: TRBJ1-1
DNA: TGTGCCAGCAGTGATCGGGGGAGGAACACTGAAGCTTTCTTT
CDR3: CASSDRGRNTEAFF

size: .
V: TRBV2
D: .
J: TRBJ2-3
DNA: TGTGCCAGCCCCCTAGGCCGGGGGACCTCTGGGGGAAGCACAGATACGCAGTATTTT
CDR3: CASPLGRGTSGGSTDTQYF

size: few
V: TRBV5-6
D: TRBD1
J: TRBJ1-4
DNA: TGTGCCAGCAGCTCCCCCGGGACAGGGGGTGAAAAACTGTTTTTT
CDR3: CASSSPGTGGEKLFF

size: .
V: TRBV27
D: TRBD1
J: TRBJ1-1
DNA: TGTGCCAGCAGATGGGGACAGGGCTACACTGAAGCTTTCTTT
CDR3: CASRWGQGYTEAFF

size: once
V: TRBV6-5
D: TRBD1
J: TRBJ1-1
DNA: TGTGCCAGCAGCCGACAGGGGAACACTGAAGCTTTCTTT
CDR3: CASSRQGNTEAFF

size: .
V: TRBV30
D: .
J: TRBJ2-7
DNA: TGTGCCTGGACCATGGGACATACCAGCTCCTACGAGCAGTACTTC
CDR3: CAWTMGHTSSYEQYF

size: .
V: TRBV30
D: TRBD2
J: TRBJ2-4
DNA: TGTGCCTGGAGTACCCGGGAGGATCAGTACTTC
CDR3: CAWSTREDQYF

size: .
V: TRBV5-1
D: TRBD2
J: TRBJ2-3
DNA: TGCGCCAGCACCGAATTTTTAGCGGGGGGGACAGATACGCAGTATTTT
CDR3: CASTEFLAGGTDTQYF

size: .
V: TRBV5-1
D: TRBD2
J: TRBJ2-3
DNA: TGCGCCAGCAGCCCCGGGGCTAGCGGGTTAGATACGCAGTATTTT
CDR3: CASSPGASGLDTQYF

size: .
V: TRBV5-8
D: .
J: TRBJ1-1
DNA: TGTGCCAGCAGGTCTAGGAAGAACACTGAAGCTTTCTTT
CDR3: CASRSRKNTEAFF

size: .
V: TRBV29-1
D: .
J: TRBJ2-1
DNA: TGCAGCCCCGTGGTAGGGGCGATCAATGAGCAGTTCTTC
CDR3: CSPVVGAINEQFF

size: .
V: TRBV30
D: .
J: TRBJ2-7
DNA: TGTGCCTGGAGGCCCCTGGACAACTACGAGCAGTACTTC
CDR3: CAWRPLDNYEQYF

size: few
V: TRBV7-2
D: TRBD1
J: TRBJ1-2
DNA: TGTGCCAGCAGACCTCGACAGGGCATTGGGGGCTACACCTTC
CDR3: CASRPRQGIGGYTF

size: .
V: TRBV7-3
D: TRBD1
J: TRBJ1-2
DNA: TGTGCCAGCAGCTCCGGGACAGAATTCTATGGCTACACCTTC
CDR3: CASSSGTEFYGYTF

size: .
V: TRBV7-3
D: TRBD2
J: TRBJ2-3
DNA: TGTGCCAGCAGCTTGGGGCTAGCGGGGAGCACAGGTACGCAGTATTTT
CDR3: CASSLGLAGSTGTQYF

size: .
V: TRBV28
D: TRBD1
J: TRBJ2-7
DNA: TGTGCCAGCAGTTTCCCCGGACAGGGCTACGAGCAGTACTTC
CDR3: CASSFPGQGYEQYF

size: .
V: TRBV11-2
D: TRBD2
J: TRBJ2-1
DNA: TGTGCCAGCAGCTCACTGCCGACTAGCGGGTTTAACAATGAGCAGTTCTTC
CDR3: CASSSLPTSGFNNEQFF

size: once
V: TRBV5-1
D: TRBD1
J: TRBJ2-7
DNA: TGCGCCAGCAGCTCGGGACAGACAACCTACGAGCAGTACTTC
CDR3: CASSSGQTTYEQYF

size: once
V: TRBV6-1
D: TRBD1
J: TRBJ1-5
DNA: TGTGCCAGCAGTGAAATAGGGGGACAGGGAAATCAGCCCCAGCATTTT
CDR3: CASSEIGGQGNQPQHF

size: .
V: TRBV6-1
D: .
J: TRBJ2-1
DNA: TGTGCCAGCCCGGGACACCATACCCCGAATGAGCAGTTCTTC
CDR3: CASPGHHTPNEQFF

size: .
V: TRBV7-2
D: .
J: TRBJ1-5
DNA: TGTGCCAGCAGCTTACGGGGTTTTCAGCCCCAGCATTTT
CDR3: CASSLRGFQPQHF

size: .
V: TRBV7-9
D: TRBD2
J: TRBJ2-7
DNA: TGTGCCAGCAGCTTAGTAACGCTCGGGGGGGCGCACGAGCAGTACTTC
CDR3: CASSLVTLGGAHEQYF

size: .
V: TRBV5-6
D: TRBD1
J: TRBJ1-1
DNA: TGTGCCAGCAGCTTGTTAGGGGGCGCGGGCACTGAAGCTTTCTTT
CDR3: CASSLLGGAGTEAFF

size: .
V: TRBV6-6
D: .
J: TRBJ2-5
DNA: TGTGCCAGCAGTGGGGGAGGAGAGACCCAGTACTTC
CDR3: CASSGGGETQYF

size: .
V: TRBV6-5
D: .
J: TRBJ1-2
DNA: TGTGCCAGCAGTTACCCCCATCGGACACCTAACTATGGCTACACCTTC
CDR3: CASSYPHRTPNYGYTF

size: .
V: TRBV5-5
D: .
J: TRBJ2-7
DNA: TGTGCCAGCAGCGTGTGGGGCCATGTCGGGCAGTACTTC
CDR3: CASSVWGHVGQYF